This T cell receptor beta chain was found in a study of T-cell reconstitution after alpha-beta-depleted transplantation in children. Study-wide points: Most T-cell counts and diversity one year after the transplant came from T cells that were newly produced. Alpha-beta T cells present about two months after transplant were reported to originate from several hundred expanded graft clones. The high TCRbeta diversity at day 60 in some patients came from surviving recipient T cells and thymic progenitors.

This clonotype has ten or more counts. Antigen specificity is unknown. Researchers prepared the TCRbeta library using unique molecular identifiers, the study reports. In TCRdb, the PCR reads were re-called with MiXCR into one record per CDR3 protein. The sample lists about 120,000 distinct CDR3 sequences, 20% to 25% occurring once. Per germline, CDR1 DFQATT and CDR2 SNEGSKA (reference sequence). The CDR3 covers 14 residues. The V gene end was trimmed by 6 bases and the J gene end by 7 bases; junction bases not matched to a gene: 8. The chain uses TRBV20-1 and TRBJ2-2, with 10 nucleotides matching TRBD1. This clonotype was sampled from a male patient aged 2 to 10 who had a stem cell transplant for chronic granulomatous disease, so the T cells may come from the graft donor. The input for sequencing was PBMCs, mostly from graft donor cells, taken 180 days after TCRalphabeta/CD19-depleted stem cell transplant. The CDR3 loop reads CSARQGAIGGELFF. The CDR3 DNA follows: TGCAGTGCCCGACAGGGGGCGATAGGCGGGGAGCTGTTTTTT.